This TCR beta chain originates from a study of CD8 T cells in ankylosing spondylitis. Regarding the study as a whole: Ankylosing spondylitis blood appeared to be characterized by a TCR beta motif of about eight highly homologous variants. Previously reported in reactive arthritis synovial fluid and blood were some of the motif variants. Enrichment of disease-linked clones was reportedly significant in matched ankylosing spondylitis synovial fluid.

In regard to this clonotype: What it binds is not known.

Germline CDR1 reads SNHLY; CDR2 reads FYNNEI. This CDR3 is 14 amino acids long. Trimming at V came to 9 bases and at J to 0 bases, leaving 4 bases not matched to a gene. With molecular barcodes, quantitative 5'-RACE was used to make the TCR beta libraries. MiXCR, run by TCRdb on the 5' RACE reads, gives a single entry per CDR3 protein. The sample has 310,000 or so distinct CDR3 sequences, about 19% seen once. Source material: blood, either unsorted or a sorted T cell fraction (not recorded which). The rearrangement joins TRBV2 to TRBJ2-3; 9 nucleotides match TRBD1. This receptor was taken from a male donor with ankylosing spondylitis or in good health (not recorded which). CDR3 DNA: TGTGCCAGGCGCGGGACAGGGAGCACAGATACGCAGTATTTT. It translates to CARRGTGSTDTQYF.